The 20 T cell receptor beta chains below all came from one sample that was sequenced in a study of lymphopenia after photon versus proton radiotherapy. Assay used: immunoSEQ multiplex PCR; TCRdb lists only in-frame clones, some missing. The sample carries 25,000 to 35,000 clones, over 85% recorded once. The sample was peripheral blood, taken from a patient treated with photon-based radiotherapy. These receptors came from a woman in her forties or fifties with cholangiocarcinoma.

The rearrangement uses TRBV4-3 and TRBJ2-2, with 9 bases that match TRBD2. There are 18 residues in the CDR3. Trimming removed 1 base from V and 6 bases from J; junction bases left unmatched: 12. CDR1 and CDR2 from the germline V gene are LGHNA and YSLEER. In nucleotides, the CDR3 is TGCGCCAGCAGCCAAGGATCGCCCTCGGCTAGCGGGGCCGGGGAGCTGTTTTTT. The encoded protein is CASSQGSPSASGAGELFF.

The V gene is TRBV27, the J gene TRBJ1-1; D may be TRBD1 (5 bases). This CDR3 has 16 residues. V was shortened by 5 bases and J by 0 bases, with 16 bases between the two germline ends. Per germline, CDR1 MNHEY and CDR2 SMNVEV (reference sequence). The CDR3 region is CASSRTLGGVNTEAFF. The CDR3 DNA follows: TGTGCCAGCAGTCGAACCCTGGGAGGGGTGAACACTGAAGCTTTCTTT.

The chain recombines TRBV7-9 with TRBJ2-7; D unresolved. The CDR3 is 13 amino acids. Germline-derived CDR1 and CDR2 are SEHNR and FQNEAQ (reference sequence). V dropped 0 bases and J dropped 3 bases, with 6 bases sitting between them. Written as DNA, the CDR3 is TGTGCCAGCAGCTTAGCGATGGGCTACGAGCAGTACTTC. It yields the protein CASSLAMGYEQYF.

The CDR3: CASSGGTGWSNYGYTF. The CDR3 bases are TGCGCCAGCAGCGGCGGGACAGGGTGGTCTAACTATGGCTACACCTTC. The V call is TRBV5-1, the J call TRBJ1-2; 9 bases are shared with TRBD1. V lost 4 bases and J lost 0; bases outside the gene matches: 7. Germline-derived CDR1 and CDR2 are SGHRS and YFSETQ. The CDR3 runs to 16 residues.

This CDR3 reads CASSLGGGGTDTQYF. The CDR3 coding sequence is TGTGCCAGCAGTCTGGGGGGGGGAGGCACAGATACGCAGTATTTT. V gene TRBV25-1 combines with J gene TRBJ2-3; 7 bases fit TRBD2. Germline values: CDR1 MGHDK, CDR2 SYGVNS. CDR3 size: 15 residues. V trimming: 5 bases; J trimming: 1 base; junction bases outside the gene matches: 6.

The chain recombines TRBV7-9 with TRBJ1-6, with a weak D call TRBD1 (6 bases). This CDR3 is 18 amino acids long. The V gene's germline CDR1 is SEHNR and CDR2 FQNEAQ (reference sequence). V lost 5 bases and J 0 bases, leaving 17 bases between the germline ends. Here the CDR3 DNA reads TGTGCCAGCAGCGCTCGGGGGAGAGGGGGCTCCTATAATTCACCCCTCCACTTT. Amino acids: CASSARGRGGSYNSPLHF.

In DNA, the CDR3 is TGTGCCAGTAGTCGACGACAGGGGGCTTTGAACACTGAAGCTTTCTTT. Translating it yields CASSRRQGALNTEAFF. J is TRBJ1-1 and V is TRBV19; 10 positions match TRBD1. The CDR3 runs 16 residues. The trim removed 5 bases at V and 0 bases at J, leaving 6 bases unmatched. Looked up from germline, CDR1 is LNHDA and CDR2 is SQIVND (reference sequence).

This chain connects TRBV7-9 to TRBJ1-1; 7 bases are shared with TRBD1. The V gene's germline CDR1 is SEHNR and CDR2 FQNEAQ (reference sequence). The CDR3 covers 14 residues. The V gene end was trimmed by 5 bases and the J gene end by 1 base; junction bases not matched to a gene: 4. CDR3 coding DNA: TGTGCCAGCAGCAATCGACAGGGGAACACTGAAGCTTTCTTT. This encodes CASSNRQGNTEAFF.

The chain is built from TRBV30 and TRBJ2-1; D gene unclear. The V end lost 8 bases, the J end lost 4 bases, and 9 bases lay between the germline ends. Germline V lookup: CDR1 GTSNPN, CDR2 SVGIG (reference sequence). The CDR3 sequence is 11 residues long. The CDR3 nucleotides read TGTGCCAGGACGCGTTACAATGAGCAGTTCTTC. This gives the protein CARTRYNEQFF.

The chain couples TRBV6-5 to TRBJ2-5; 10 bases are a match to TRBD2. The V gene's germline CDR1 is MNHEY and CDR2 SVGAGI. The CDR3 length is 16 residues. V lost 2 bases and J lost 9; bases outside the gene matches: 12. The CDR3 DNA reads as TGTGCCAGCAGTTACGACTCCAGCGGGGGGGCCGAGGCCCAGTACTTC. Its translation: CASSYDSSGGAEAQYF.

The chain is built from TRBV7-9 and TRBJ1-1, with 7 bases identical to TRBD1. The V segment lost 5 bases and the J segment 7 bases; nucleotides outside the gene matches: 7. CDR1 and CDR2 from the germline V gene are SEHNR and FQNEAQ (reference sequence). The CDR3 is made up of 13 amino acids. CDR3 sequence: CASSKPGQVEAFF. The CDR3 DNA reads TGTGCCAGCAGCAAACCCGGACAGGTTGAAGCTTTCTTT.

This clone appeared once. The chain couples TRBV2 to TRBJ2-1, with 7 bases that match TRBD1. There are 15 residues in the CDR3. Trimming at V came to 4 bases and at J to 8 bases, leaving 11 bases not matched to a gene. The germline CDR1 and CDR2 sequences are SNHLY and FYNNEI. Written as DNA, the CDR3 is TGTGCCAGCAGTGCGCTCCTCGACAGGGTAGATGAGCAGTTCTTC. It translates to CASSALLDRVDEQFF.

This chain connects TRBV7-9 to TRBJ1-5; D not resolved. CDR3 size: 14 residues. Germline CDR1 SEHNR, CDR2 FQNEAQ (reference sequence). V lost 2 bases and J 5 bases, leaving 10 bases between the germline ends. CDR3 protein: CASSLSTNYQPQHF. DNA for the CDR3: TGTGCCAGCAGCTTAAGCACCAACTATCAGCCCCAGCATTTT.

This clone was picked up a small number of times. The J gene is TRBJ2-2, the V gene TRBV6-1; D could derive from TRBD1 or TRBD2 (6 bases each). CDR1 and CDR2 (germline): MNHNS, SASEGT. The CDR3 consists of 15 residues. V was trimmed by 2 bases and J by 5 bases, leaving 12 bases between them. Here the CDR3 reads CASSENLGGTGELFF. The CDR3 nucleotides read TGTGCCAGCAGTGAAAATTTAGGGGGGACCGGGGAGCTGTTTTTT.

The rearrangement links TRBV18 to TRBJ1-6, with TRBD1 as a possible D gene (5 bases). The CDR3 contains 17 residues. Germline V gene data show CDR1 as KGHSH and CDR2 as LQKENI. Trimming cost V 2 bases and J 5 bases, with 16 bases left between them. The CDR3 here is CASSPRSVTENNSPLHF. The CDR3 DNA reads TGTGCCAGCTCACCAAGGTCTGTGACAGAGAATAATTCACCCCTCCACTTT.

V and J are TRBV5-1 and TRBJ1-2; D is unresolved. The CDR3 is 12 residues long. Germline CDR1 is SGHRS and CDR2 is YFSETQ. V lost 3 bases, J lost 8 bases, and 11 bases lay in between. DNA for the CDR3: TGCGCCAGCAGCTCACGGGGAAGGGGCTACACCTTC. This translates into CASSSRGRGYTF.

J is TRBJ2-7 and V is TRBV19; no reliable D call. CDR3 length: 14 residues. Per the germline V gene, CDR1 is LNHDA and CDR2 is SQIVND (reference sequence). Trimming removed 4 bases at V and 4 bases at J, with 14 bases between. CDR3: CASSRQDTQYEQYF. CDR3 sequence (DNA): TGTGCCAGTAGTAGGCAGGATACCCAGTACGAGCAGTACTTC. The full variable domain, its missing parts supplied by reference TRBV19 and TRBJ2-7, is DGGITQSPKYLFRKEGQNVTLSCEQNLNHDAMYWYRQDPGQGLRLIYYSQIVNDFQKGDIAEGYSVSREKKESFPLTVTSAQKNPTAFYLCASSRQDTQYEQYFGPGTRLTVT.

This rearrangement joins TRBV19 to TRBJ1-5; D is unresolved. The length of the CDR3 is 13 residues. Germline V gives CDR1 LNHDA, CDR2 SQIVND (reference sequence). V was shortened by 5 bases and J by 5 bases, with 10 bases between the two germline ends. The CDR3 sequence is CASSSTKDQPQHF. CDR3 in DNA: TGTGCCAGTAGTTCAACCAAAGATCAGCCCCAGCATTTT.

This chain connects TRBV18 to TRBJ2-3; D unclear. Germline CDR1 is KGHSH and CDR2 is LQKENI. Deletions cut 2 bases from V and 2 bases from J, with 2 bases between. The CDR3 runs 12 residues. The CDR3 DNA sequence: TGTGCCAGCTCACCAAACACAGATACGCAGTATTTT. The encoded protein is CASSPNTDTQYF.

The rearrangement links TRBV6-1 to TRBJ1-3; D remains ambiguous. CDR1 MNHNS and CDR2 SASEGT come from the germline V gene. Trimming took 2 bases from V and 0 from J, leaving 5 bases between them. CDR3 length: 14 residues. In nucleotides, the CDR3 is TGTGCCAGCAGTGAATCATACTCTGGAAACACCATATATTTT. This encodes CASSESYSGNTIYF.